The T cell receptor beta chain described here comes from a study of cytomegalovirus exposure and HLA in healthy donors. CDR1 is SNHLY and CDR2 is FYNNEI in the germline V gene. This CDR3 has 16 amino acids. V was cut by 3 bases and J by 0 bases, with 14 bases left in between. With 60 Vbeta and 13 Jbeta primers, the PCR was carried out. Measured with immunoSEQ multiplex PCR; TCRdb has only the in-frame clones, and not every one. The sample includes 150,000 to 200,000 clones, under 75% of them seen just once. Whole-study results and caveats: Later on, analysis showed that most CMV-associated TCR beta chains appeared to be HLA-restricted. Within an earlier analysis, most TCR beta V segments proved productive either about 87% or about 30% of the time. Per a later analysis, under 20,000 TCR beta sequences showed association with HLA alleles at 0.05 false discovery rate.

On this clone itself: Its target is not known.

The sample taken for sequencing was PBMCs. This sequence joins TRBV2 and TRBJ1-1; D unclear. The receptor was derived from a middle-aged man in good health and CMV-seropositive. The CDR3 spells CASSEEGGILNTEAFF. Here the CDR3 DNA reads TGTGCCAGCAGTGAGGAAGGCGGAATCCTGAACACTGAAGCTTTCTTT.